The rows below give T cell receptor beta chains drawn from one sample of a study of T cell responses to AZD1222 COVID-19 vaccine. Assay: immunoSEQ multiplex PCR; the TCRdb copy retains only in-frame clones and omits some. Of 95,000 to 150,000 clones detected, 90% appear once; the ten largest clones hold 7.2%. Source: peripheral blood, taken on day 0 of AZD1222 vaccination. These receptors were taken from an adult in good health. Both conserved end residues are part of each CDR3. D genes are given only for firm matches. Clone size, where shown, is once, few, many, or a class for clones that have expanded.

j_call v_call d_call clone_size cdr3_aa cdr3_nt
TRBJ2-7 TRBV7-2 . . CASTYDWSSYEQYF TGTGCCAGCACCTATGACTGGAGCTCCTACGAGCAGTACTTC
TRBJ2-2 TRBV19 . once CASSSASGTGELFF TGTGCCAGTAGTTCGGCCTCGGGGACCGGGGAGCTGTTTTTT
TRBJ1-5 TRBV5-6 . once CASSLEEGDQPQHF TGTGCCAGCAGCTTAGAGGAGGGTGACCAGCCCCAGCATTTT
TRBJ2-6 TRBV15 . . CATSRIAGATGANVLTF TGTGCCACCAGCAGGATCGCAGGGGCTACAGGGGCCAACGTCCTGACTTTC
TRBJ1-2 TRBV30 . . CAWQAGAKGIGDGYTF TGTGCCTGGCAGGCCGGTGCCAAGGGGATTGGGGATGGCTACACCTTC
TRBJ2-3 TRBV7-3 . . CASSFGLSSTDTQYF TGTGCCAGCAGCTTCGGACTTTCTAGCACAGATACGCAGTATTTT
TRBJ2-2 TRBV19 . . CASRKTADTNTGELFF TGTGCCAGTAGGAAAACGGCCGATACGAACACCGGGGAGCTGTTTTTT
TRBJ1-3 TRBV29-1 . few CSVEWGNTIYF TGCAGCGTTGAATGGGGAAACACCATATATTTT
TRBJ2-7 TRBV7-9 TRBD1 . CASSLGTGITYEQYF TGTGCCAGCAGCCTAGGGACAGGAATTACCTACGAGCAGTACTTC
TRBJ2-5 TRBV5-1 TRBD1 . CASSSGTGRETQYF TGCGCCAGCAGCTCCGGGACAGGGAGAGAGACCCAGTACTTC
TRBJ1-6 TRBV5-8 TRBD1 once CASSFRQGGDSPLHF TGTGCCAGCAGCTTTAGACAGGGTGGAGATTCACCCCTCCACTTT
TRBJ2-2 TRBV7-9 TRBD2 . CASSLPLGLAGAATGELFF TGTGCCAGCAGCCTACCCTTGGGGCTAGCGGGAGCGGCCACCGGGGAGCTGTTTTTT
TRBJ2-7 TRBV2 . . CASRSPVGASYEQYF TGTGCCAGCAGGAGCCCTGTGGGGGCCTCGTACGAGCAGTACTTC
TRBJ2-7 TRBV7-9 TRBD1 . CASSSTGGVDEQYF TGTGCCAGCAGCTCGACAGGGGGCGTCGACGAGCAGTACTTC
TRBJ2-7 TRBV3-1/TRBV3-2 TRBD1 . CASSQQGDYEQYF TGTGCCAGCAGCCAGCAGGGGGACTACGAGCAGTACTTC
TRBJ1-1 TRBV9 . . CASSVGGPGSTEAFF TGTGCCAGCAGCGTAGGAGGACCGGGGAGCACTGAAGCTTTCTTT
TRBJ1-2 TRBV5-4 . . CASSLGQANYGYTF TGTGCCAGCAGCTTGGGCCAAGCTAACTATGGCTACACCTTC
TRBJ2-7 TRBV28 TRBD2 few CASNVRGVQGEQYF TGTGCCAGCAACGTGCGGGGGGTCCAGGGCGAGCAGTACTTC
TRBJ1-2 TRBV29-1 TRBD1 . CSARRGQGADGYTF TGCAGCGCACGTCGGGGACAGGGGGCGGATGGCTACACCTTC
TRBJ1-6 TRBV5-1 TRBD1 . CASSPARQGGNSPLHF TGCGCCAGCAGCCCGGCTCGCCAGGGGGGGAATTCACCCCTCCACTTT
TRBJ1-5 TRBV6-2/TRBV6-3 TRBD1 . CASSSGQTNQPQHF TGTGCCAGCAGTTCGGGACAGACCAATCAGCCCCAGCATTTT
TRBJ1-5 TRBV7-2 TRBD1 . CASSLQGASSNQPQHF TGTGCCAGCAGCCTACAGGGGGCCTCGAGCAATCAGCCCCAGCATTTT
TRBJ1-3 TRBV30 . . CAWTWQGNTIYF TGTGCCTGGACATGGCAAGGAAACACCATATATTTT
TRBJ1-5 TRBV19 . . CASSMVDGSNQPQHF TGTGCCAGTAGTATGGTGGACGGTAGCAATCAGCCCCAGCATTTT
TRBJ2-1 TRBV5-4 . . CASSEEQEPYNEQFF TGTGCCAGCAGTGAGGAACAGGAGCCCTACAATGAGCAGTTCTTC
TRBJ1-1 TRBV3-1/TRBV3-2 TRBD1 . CASSQGDRDTEAFF TGTGCCAGCAGCCAGGGAGACAGGGACACTGAAGCTTTCTTT
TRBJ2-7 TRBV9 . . CASSARPASGASEQYF TGTGCCAGCAGCGCCCGGCCTGCTAGTGGGGCCTCCGAGCAGTACTTC
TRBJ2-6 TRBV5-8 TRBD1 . CASSSGTGVPGANVLTF TGTGCCAGCAGCTCCGGGACAGGGGTGCCTGGGGCCAACGTCCTGACTTTC
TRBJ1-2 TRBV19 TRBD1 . CASSTGQGARGYTF TGTGCCAGCTCAACGGGACAGGGGGCGAGGGGCTACACCTTC
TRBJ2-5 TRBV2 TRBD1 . CASSEDRVRETQYF TGTGCCAGCAGTGAGGACAGGGTTAGGGAGACCCAGTACTTC
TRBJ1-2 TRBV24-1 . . CATSDPKGGYGYTF TGTGCCACCAGTGATCCCAAGGGGGGCTATGGCTACACCTTC
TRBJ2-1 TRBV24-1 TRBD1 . CATSDSPGQSYNERFF TGTGCCACCAGTGATTCGCCGGGACAGAGTTACAATGAGCGGTTCTTC
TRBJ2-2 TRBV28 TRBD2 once CASSVAGGRTGELFF TGTGCCAGCAGCGTAGCGGGAGGCCGTACCGGGGAGCTGTTTTTT
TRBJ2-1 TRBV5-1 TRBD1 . CANRNQSGQGTGEQFF TGCGCCAACCGAAACCAATCGGGACAGGGGACGGGTGAGCAGTTCTTC
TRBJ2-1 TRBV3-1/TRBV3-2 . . CASSQDQIKQFF TGTGCCAGCAGCCAAGATCAAATAAAGCAGTTCTTC
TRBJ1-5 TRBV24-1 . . CATSDFRANQPQHF TGTGCCACCAGTGATTTCCGGGCTAATCAGCCCCAGCATTTT
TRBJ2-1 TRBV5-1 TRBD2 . CASSFGTSGSLQFF TGCGCCAGCAGCTTCGGGACTAGCGGGAGCCTGCAGTTCTTC
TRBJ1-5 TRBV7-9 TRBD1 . CASSLGQGGQPQHF TGTGCCAGCAGCTTAGGGCAGGGGGGACAGCCCCAGCATTTT
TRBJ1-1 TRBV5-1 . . CASRGRETNTEAFF TGCGCCAGCCGGGGCAGGGAGACGAACACTGAAGCTTTCTTT
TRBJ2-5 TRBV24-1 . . CATSDRDSPGETQYF TGTGCCACCAGTGACAGGGACTCACCAGGAGAGACCCAGTACTTC
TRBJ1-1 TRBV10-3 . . CASLQGGNTEAFF TGTGCCTCGTTACAGGGTGGGAACACTGAAGCTTTCTTT
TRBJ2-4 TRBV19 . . CASSAPPEGAKNIQYF TGTGCCAGTAGCGCCCCTCCCGAAGGAGCCAAAAACATTCAGTACTTC
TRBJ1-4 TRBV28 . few CASSLRSTGEKLFF TGTGCCAGCAGTTTACGCTCAACGGGTGAAAAACTGTTTTTT
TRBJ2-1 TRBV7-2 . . CASSPRPRNEQFF TGTGCCAGCAGCCCCAGGCCGCGCAATGAGCAGTTCTTC
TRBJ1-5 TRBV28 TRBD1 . CASSNKGQGRQPQHF TGTGCCAGCAGTAACAAGGGACAGGGGCGGCAGCCCCAGCATTTT